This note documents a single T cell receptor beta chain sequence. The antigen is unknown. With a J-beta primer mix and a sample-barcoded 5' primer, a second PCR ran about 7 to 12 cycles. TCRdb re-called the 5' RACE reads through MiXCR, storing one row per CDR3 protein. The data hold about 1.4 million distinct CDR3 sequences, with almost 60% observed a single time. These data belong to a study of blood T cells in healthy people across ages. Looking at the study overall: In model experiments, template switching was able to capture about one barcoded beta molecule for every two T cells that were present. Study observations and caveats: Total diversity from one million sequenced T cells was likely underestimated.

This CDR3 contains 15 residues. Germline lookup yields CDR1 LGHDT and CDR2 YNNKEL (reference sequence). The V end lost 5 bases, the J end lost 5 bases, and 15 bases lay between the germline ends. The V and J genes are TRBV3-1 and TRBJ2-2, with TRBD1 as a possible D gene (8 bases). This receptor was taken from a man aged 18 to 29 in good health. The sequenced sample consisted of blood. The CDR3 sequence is CASSGDRGGTGELFF. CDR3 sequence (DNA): TGTGCCAGCAGCGGCGACAGGGGAGGGACCGGGGAGCTGTTTTTT.